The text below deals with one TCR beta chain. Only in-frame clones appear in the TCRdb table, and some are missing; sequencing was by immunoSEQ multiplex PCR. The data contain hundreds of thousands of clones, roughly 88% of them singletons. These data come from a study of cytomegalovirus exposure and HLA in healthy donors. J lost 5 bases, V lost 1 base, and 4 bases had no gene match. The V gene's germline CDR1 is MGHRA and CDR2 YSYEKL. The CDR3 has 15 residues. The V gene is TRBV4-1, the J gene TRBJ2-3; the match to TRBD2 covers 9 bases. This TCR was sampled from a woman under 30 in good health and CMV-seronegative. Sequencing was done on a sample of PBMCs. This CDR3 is CASSQVAGAIDTQYF. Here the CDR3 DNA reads TGCGCCAGCAGCCAAGTAGCGGGGGCCATAGATACGCAGTATTTT.